Presented here are 7 T cell receptor beta chains from one specimen sequenced in a study of cytomegalovirus exposure and HLA in healthy donors. The table came from immunoSEQ multiplex PCR; TCRdb's copy has only in-frame clones and leaves some out. The sample contains 120,000 or so clones, around 96% of which appear only once. The sequenced material came from PBMCs. The origin of the receptors is a young man in good health and CMV-seronegative.

The chain is built from TRBV9 and TRBJ2-1, with 8 bases identical to TRBD2. V dropped 0 bases and J dropped 7; count of bases not matched to a gene: 12. The germline V gene encodes CDR1 SGDLS and CDR2 YYNGEE. The CDR3 has 17 residues. This CDR3 reads CASSVGASGSLRNEQFF. CDR3 bases: TGTGCCAGCAGCGTAGGGGCTAGCGGGTCCTTGAGGAATGAGCAGTTCTTC.

The V gene is TRBV25-1, the J gene TRBJ1-5; 8 bases map to TRBD1. CDR3 length equals 15 residues. Germline trimming cut 2 bases from V and 6 bases from J; bases unmatched to any gene: 6. CDR1 MGHDK and CDR2 SYGVNS come from the germline V gene. CDR3 bases: TGTGCCAGCAGTGAAGGACAGGGTTGGAGTCAGCCCCAGCATTTT. The encoded protein is CASSEGQGWSQPQHF.

The chain has TRBV30 and TRBJ2-1; D not resolved. The V gene lost 5 bases and the J gene lost 4 bases, with 6 bases spanning the gap. The germline CDR1 and CDR2 sequences are GTSNPN and SVGIG (reference sequence). This CDR3 contains 11 residues. The CDR3 bases are TGTGCCTGGCTTGTTTACAATGAGCAGTTCTTC. Translation gives CAWLVYNEQFF.

This clone was recorded only once. The CDR3 nucleotides read TGTGCCAGCAGTTTAGTCACTAGCGGTGAGACCCAGTACTTC. It specifies CASSLVTSGETQYF. This sequence joins TRBV28 and TRBJ2-5, with 8 nucleotides matching TRBD2. Germline lookup yields CDR1 MDHEN and CDR2 SYDVKM. J gave up 5 bases and V 2 bases, and 4 bases lay outside the gene matches. There are 14 residues in the CDR3.

This chain uses TRBV25-1 with TRBJ2-5; 10 bases are a match to TRBD1. J lost 5 bases, V lost 2 bases, and 14 bases had no gene match. This CDR3 is 18 amino acids long. CDR1 and CDR2 (germline): MGHDK, SYGVNS. The CDR3 bases are TGTGCCAGCAGTGAAGACGTCCAAGACAGGGGGCTGAGGGAGACCCAGTACTTC. Amino acid sequence: CASSEDVQDRGLRETQYF.

The chain uses TRBV27 and TRBJ2-3; no clear D. The V end was cut by 3 bases, the J end by 0 bases, with 7 bases between. Germline CDR1 reads MNHEY; CDR2 reads SMNVEV (reference sequence). This CDR3 region has 14 residues. CDR3 coding DNA: TGTGCCAGCAGTTTTGGCCTCAGCACAGATACGCAGTATTTT. Its protein is CASSFGLSTDTQYF.

This rearrangement joins TRBV27 to TRBJ2-2, with TRBD2 matching over 10 bases. This CDR3 is 14 amino acids long. The germline gives CDR1 MNHEY, CDR2 SMNVEV (reference sequence). Trimming cost V 7 bases and J 6 bases; bases outside gene matches: 5. This chain's CDR3 is CASTRGLAAGELFF. Here the CDR3 DNA reads TGTGCCAGCACCAGAGGACTAGCGGCCGGGGAGCTGTTTTTT.